This paragraph reports one T cell receptor (beta chain). This entry belongs to a study of blood T cell repertoires in COVID-19. Study details: The United States, Italy and Spain were the sources of the acute and convalescent COVID-19 samples. The cDNA or gDNA used as material had been derived from T cells, B-cell-depleted T cells, or PBMCs.

In the source study's methods: Nucleated cell number was recorded as an estimate derived from reference gene primer amplification. The table came from immunoSEQ multiplex PCR; TCRdb's copy has only in-frame clones and leaves some out. That table is the source of V, J and clone size, and D and trimming were worked out from the DNA. This sample has roughly 180,000 clones, with about 86% found just once. CDR1 is LNHNV, CDR2 YYDKDF, per germline (reference sequence). The CDR3 covers 20 residues. V gave up 5 bases and J gave up 7 bases; unmatched junction bases: 24. The sequenced sample was peripheral blood. This sequence was found in a man aged 55-75 years with acute or convalescent COVID-19. The rearrangement uses TRBV15 and TRBJ2-2; 8 nucleotides match TRBD1. CDR3 DNA: TGTGCCACCAGCCGTGGGCCGGGACAGGAATCATATGCGCCGTTCGGGGAGCTGTTTTTT. Encoded protein: CATSRGPGQESYAPFGELFF.